This T cell receptor (beta chain) was found in a study of CD8 T cells in Susac syndrome. Reverse transcription of about 0.5 to 1 ug RNA was carried out with random hexamers. TCRdb re-analysed the immunoSEQ multiplex PCR reads in MiXCR, keeping a single row per CDR3 protein. The profile shows some 170,000 distinct CDR3 sequences, around 95% of them singletons. CDR1 is LNHDA, CDR2 SQIVND, per germline (reference sequence). V gave up 3 bases and J gave up 2 bases; unmatched junction bases: 13. The CDR3 is 18 amino acids. The chain combines TRBV19 with TRBJ2-7; 10 bases match TRBD1. The material sequenced was CD4+ T cells from PBMCs. This clonotype was obtained from a human donor in good health. CDR3 protein: CASSMSGQGVVPTYEQYF. CDR3 nucleotide sequence: TGTGCCAGTAGTATGTCCGGACAGGGGGTCGTACCTACCTACGAGCAGTACTTC.